These 11 T cell receptor beta chains were sequenced from one sample in a study of T cells in Graves' hyperthyroidism and ophthalmopathy. RNA transcripts served as the template for amplifying TCR beta CDR3 regions. RT-PCR in the first round (using the HTBI primer set) targeted the TCR CDR3. TCRdb processed the multiplex PCR reads anew with MiXCR; each CDR3 protein has one entry. This table has about 570,000 distinct CDR3 sequences, about 45% appearing once. Sequencing was done on a sample of peripheral blood or thyroid tissue (not recorded which). These receptors originate from an adult woman with Graves' disease, either hyperthyroidism or ophthalmopathy (not recorded which).

This clonotype was recorded once. The rearrangement joins TRBV10-3 to TRBJ1-5; maybe TRBD1 (6 bases). The V and J ends lost 10 bases and 6 bases respectively, with 16 bases between them. This CDR3 has 13 residues. The germline CDR1 and CDR2 sequences are ENHRY and SYGVKD. The CDR3 protein is CASSRGPVQPQHF. In DNA, the CDR3 is TGTGCCAGCTCGCGGGGGCCCGTTCAGCCCCAGCATTTT.

The table lists this clonotype with a few counts. A read error may account for a junction end that differs from germline. The chain employs TRBV29-1 and TRBJ2-5; no definite D call. The germline V gene encodes CDR1 SQVTM and CDR2 ANQGSEA. The CDR3 extends over 12 amino acids. DNA of the CDR3: TGCAGCGTTGAGACCTGGACGGAGAACCAGTACTTC. This gives the protein CSVETWTENQYF.

This chain connects TRBV9 to TRBJ1-5; D remains ambiguous. This CDR3 comprises 10 residues. The germline CDR1 and CDR2 sequences are SGDLS and YYNGEE. Trimming took off 8 bases at V and 6 bases at J, with 6 bases between the two ends. The chain's CDR3 is CASSSQPQHF. DNA for the CDR3: TGTGCCAGTTCAAGTCAGCCCCAGCATTTT.

In regard to this clonotype: Germline and junction disagree at one end, which may indicate a read error. The chain recombines TRBV7-2 with TRBJ1-1, with D possibly being TRBD1 (6 bases). The CDR3 has 19 residues. CDR1 is SGHTA, CDR2 FQGNSA, per germline. This CDR3 is CASSPHFRDTVNTEALAFF. The CDR3 DNA is TGCGCCAGCAGCCCACACTTCAGGGACACAGTGAACACTGAAGCTTTGGCTTTCTTT. Filled out from reference TRBV7-2 and TRBJ1-1, the complete variable domain reads GAGVSQSPSNKVTEKGKDVELRCDPISGHTALYWYRQSLGQGLEFLIYFQGNSAPDKSGLPSDRFSAERTGGSVSTLTIQRTQQEDSAVYLCASSPHFRDTVNTEALAFFGQGTRLTVV.

The chain uses TRBV6-6 and TRBJ2-5; D is undetermined. This CDR3 is 14 amino acids long. Looked up from germline, CDR1 is MNHNY and CDR2 is SVGAGI (reference sequence). Trimming pared 0 bases from V and 2 bases from J, leaving 7 bases between. CDR3 nucleotides: TGTGCCAGCAGTTACTCGACTCCGCAAGAGACCCAGTACTTC. Its translation: CASSYSTPQETQYF.

The chain links TRBV27 to TRBJ1-6; a weak D match, TRBD1 (5 bases). The germline V and J ends were trimmed by 5 bases and 0 bases, with 14 bases remaining between them. The CDR3 runs 17 residues. Looked up from germline, CDR1 is MNHEY and CDR2 is SMNVEV (reference sequence). CDR3 protein: CASSRTGTSSYNSPLHF. The CDR3 DNA sequence: TGTGCCAGCAGTCGGACCGGGACGAGCTCCTATAATTCACCCCTCCACTTT.

Many counts were recorded for this clonotype. The chain recombines TRBV5-5 with TRBJ2-7; D unclear. CDR1 is SGHKS, CDR2 YYEKEE, per germline (reference sequence). Between the trimmed V and J ends, which lost 0 bases and 0 bases, there was a span of 7 bases. The CDR3 runs to 14 residues. CDR3 in DNA: TGTGCCAGCAGCTTGGATGTTAACTCCTACGAGCAGTACTTC. Translating gives CASSLDVNSYEQYF. The full variable domain, completed using reference TRBV5-5 and TRBJ2-7, is DAGVTQSPTHLIKTRGQQVTLRCSPISGHKSVSWYQQVLGQGPQFIFQYYEKEERGRGNFPDRFSARQFPNYSSELNVNALLLGDSALYLCASSLDVNSYEQYFGPGTRLTVT.

In this sample, this clonotype turned up once. The V gene is TRBV3-1, the J gene TRBJ1-2; unclear D gene. Germline assignment: CDR1 LGHDT and CDR2 YNNKEL (reference sequence). V gave up 0 bases and J gave up 7 bases, with 6 bases separating them. There are 12 residues in the CDR3. CDR3 coding DNA: TGTGCCAGCAGCCAAGAGGGGATTGGCTACACCTTC. This codes for CASSQEGIGYTF. Drawing the rest from reference TRBV3-1 and TRBJ1-2, the complete variable domain is DTAVSQTPKYLVTQMGNDKSIKCEQNLGHDTMYWYKQDSKKFLKIMFSYNNKELIINETVPNRFSPKSPDKAHLNLHINSLELGDSAVYFCASSQEGIGYTFGSGTRLTVV.

This chain links TRBV9 with TRBJ2-5; D is ambiguous. Per germline, CDR1 SGDLS and CDR2 YYNGEE. The CDR3 runs 13 residues. With 0 bases removed from V and 5 bases from J, the gap between germline ends came to 8 bases. In DNA, the CDR3 is TGTGCCAGCAGCGTAGGTACTCCGGAGACCCAGTACTTC. Encoded protein: CASSVGTPETQYF.

J is TRBJ1-2 and V is TRBV20-1, with D possibly being TRBD1 (5 bases). Trimming shortened V by 5 bases and J by 3 bases, and 16 bases separated the two germline ends. The germline gives CDR1 DFQATT, CDR2 SNEGSKA (reference sequence). The CDR3 totals 14 residues. The CDR3 sequence: CSALHQGDDYGYTF. The CDR3 DNA sequence: TGCAGTGCTCTTCACCAGGGAGATGACTATGGCTACACCTTC.

The table lists this clonotype with many counts. The chain carries TRBV7-6 and TRBJ2-7, with 9 bases matching TRBD2. Germline V gene sequence: CDR1 SGHVS, CDR2 FNYEAQ. This CDR3 has 15 amino acids. Trimming took 5 bases from V and 7 from J; bases not matched to a gene: 12. The CDR3 is CASSLLAGEVGEQYF. CDR3 DNA: TGTGCCAGCAGCCTATTAGCGGGAGAGGTGGGAGAGCAGTACTTC.